This record looks at one T cell receptor (beta chain) sequence and its context. What it binds is unknown. In the PCR, 60 Vbeta and 13 Jbeta primers were used. Measured with immunoSEQ multiplex PCR; TCRdb has only the in-frame clones, and not every one. The sample shows about 130,000 clones, about two thirds of them seen only once. This CDR3 contains 15 residues. Germline assignment: CDR1 MGHDK and CDR2 SYGVNS. The data were taken from a study of cytomegalovirus exposure and HLA in healthy donors. Study-wide results and limits: Among the CMV-associated chains, a few were confirmed in vitro as specific for CMV antigens. Later analysis found that TCR beta chains associated with HLA were more clonally expanded than other, equally common chains. A classifier reportedly called cytomegalovirus status with high sensitivity and specificity.

The sequenced sample was PBMCs. This clonotype was sampled from a man aged 25-45 years in good health and CMV-seronegative. V is TRBV25-1 and J is TRBJ2-5; 7 nucleotides align to TRBD1. With the DNA end fitting TRBJ2-7 better, the J assignment may be wrong. CDR3 amino acids: CASSPNRGLTYEQYF. The CDR3 DNA sequence: TGTGCCAGCAGCCCAAACAGGGGTCTAACCTACGAGCAGTACTTC.